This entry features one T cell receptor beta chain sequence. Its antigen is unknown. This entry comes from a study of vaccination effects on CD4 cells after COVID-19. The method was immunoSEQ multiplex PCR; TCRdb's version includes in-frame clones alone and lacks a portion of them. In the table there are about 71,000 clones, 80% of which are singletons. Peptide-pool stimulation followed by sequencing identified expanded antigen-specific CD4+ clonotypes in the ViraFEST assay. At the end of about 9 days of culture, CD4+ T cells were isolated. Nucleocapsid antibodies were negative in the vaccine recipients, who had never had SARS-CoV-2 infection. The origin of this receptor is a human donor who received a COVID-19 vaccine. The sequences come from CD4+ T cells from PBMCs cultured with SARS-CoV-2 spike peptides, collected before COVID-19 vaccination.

DNA for the CDR3: TGTGCCAGCAGTTACTCGAGGAGTATTGGTAGCACTGAAGCTTTCTTT. Its translation is CASSYSRSIGSTEAFF. The chain is built from TRBV6-5 and TRBJ1-1; no reliable D call. The length of the CDR3 is 16 residues. Germline CDR1 is MNHEY and CDR2 is SVGAGI. V was cut by 0 bases and J by 4 bases, with 15 bases left in between.